The 4 T cell receptor beta chains below all came from one sample that was sequenced in a study of blood T cell repertoires in COVID-19. Sequenced by immunoSEQ multiplex PCR; TCRdb stores in-frame clones only, minus some. The profile shows some 300,000 clones, around 90% of them singletons. The material sequenced was PBMCs or T cells enriched from blood (not recorded which). These receptors all stem from a woman aged 55-69 years in a cohort exposed to, infected with or recovered from COVID-19 (not recorded which).

The chain carries TRBV6-2 or TRBV6-3 and TRBJ1-1; D unresolved. Germline assignment: CDR1 MNHEY and CDR2 SVGEGT. Trimming took off 2 bases at V and 1 base at J, with 2 bases between the two ends. The CDR3 contains 12 residues. CDR3 region: CASSYRNTEAFF. The CDR3 nucleotides are TGTGCCAGCAGTTACCGGAACACTGAAGCTTTCTTT.

The chain combines TRBV28 with TRBJ1-1; TRBD1 agrees at 7 bases. From germline, CDR1 is MDHEN and CDR2 SYDVKM. This CDR3 spans 15 amino acids. J gave up 6 bases and V 5 bases, and 12 bases lay outside the gene matches. CDR3 amino acids: CASSTIDRVFAEAFF. DNA for the CDR3: TGTGCCAGCAGTACTATTGACAGGGTATTCGCTGAAGCTTTCTTT.

This clone was counted only a few times. The chain joins TRBV7-9 to TRBJ2-1; 9 bases line up with TRBD2. Trimming took 5 bases from V and 2 from J; bases not matched to a gene: 7. In germline, CDR1 is SEHNR, CDR2 FQNEAQ (reference sequence). This CDR3 has 16 residues. The CDR3 loop reads CASSTKPSGTYNEQFF. The CDR3 DNA reads as TGTGCCAGCAGCACCAAGCCTAGCGGGACCTACAATGAGCAGTTCTTC.

The genes are TRBV10-2 and TRBJ2-1, with D perhaps TRBD2 (6 bases). The germline V and J ends were trimmed by 7 bases and 9 bases, with 13 bases remaining between them. CDR3 size: 12 residues. Germline V CDR1 and CDR2: WSHSY, SAAADI. The chain's CDR3 is CASNGRAGEQFF. CDR3 in DNA: TGCGCCAGCAACGGGAGAGCCGGTGAGCAGTTCTTC.